This note documents a single T cell receptor (beta chain) sequence. This clonotype was detected many times. No cognate antigen has been identified for it. Base qualities are not at hand, and no much larger clone is one base apart. This record belongs to a study of identical twins (TCRdb year 2016). Study-wide context: TCR alpha and beta repertoires from monozygotic twins, unrelated adults of various ages and cord blood were deep-sequenced to test whether fetal clonotypes persist. Replicate twin experiments were performed at different times using different library preparation protocols to rule out contamination.

CDR1 and CDR2, per the germline V gene, are SGHAT and FQNNGV. The CDR3, from cysteine to phenylalanine, totals 17 residues. CDR3 DNA is the only sequence kept; it has 51 bases, read in frame from the first base. Trimming removed 2 bases from V and 3 bases from J, leaving 19 bases between the germline ends. Beyond this particular receptor, the publication reports: The excess sharing between twins in beta out-of-frame sequences was weaker because fewer shared sequences reduced the signal-to-noise ratio. Invariant T cells such as MAIT and iNKT could partly confound zero-insertion analyses, though diverse VJ usage argued against this for most clonotypes. Compared with coincidental sharing between unrelated individuals, out-of-frame TCR alpha sequences shared between twins had an excess of sequences with low generation probability. Because the same donors could not be followed over many years, the conclusions relied on cross-sectional statistical analysis. Out-of-frame TCR alpha sharing in monozygotic twins was systematically underestimated by recombination models, whereas sharing between unrelated individuals was in agreement with the recombination models. Abundant cord blood beta clonotypes had fewer insertions, young adult naive repertoires showed a similar but weaker trend, and memory repertoires showed no such trend.

Every donor was a healthy Caucasian. Three pairs of female monozygotic twins, all aged about 18 to 30 years, were included in the twin cohort. Positive isolation kits from Invitrogen were used to isolate the CD4+ and CD8+ T cell populations. The library was produced with 5' RACE. The instrument given in TCRdb is Illumina HiSeq 2000. A universal primer binding site was introduced by template switching, and a unique molecular identifier was present in the final cDNA, enabling accurate counting of TCR cDNA molecules. Specific primers in the conserved constant-segment region were used to synthesize first-strand cDNA for TCR alpha and beta chains. To control for contamination, each cDNA library was double barcoded with a SMART-Mk sample barcode plus Illumina barcodes. Two successive PCR steps introduced TruSeq adapter sequences along with Illumina sample barcodes. The TCR alpha and beta cDNA libraries were sequenced on the Illumina HiSeq platform using custom primers. As for the original processing: MiGEC was used to process raw reads and extract unique molecular identifiers, and MiXCR was used to find CDR3 positions. For each individual, recombination models were inferred using an EM algorithm with the repgenHMM and IGoR tools. Shared clonotypes were analyzed with the tcR package in R, and sharing was normalized by the product of cloneset sizes. Out-of-frame nonproductive sequences were analyzed to study raw recombination free of thymic and clonal selection effects. Clones were called with MiXCR by TCRdb after fastp trimmed the public reads at Q25, and only in-frame beta chains were retained. Each CDR3 protein gets just one entry, which takes the most common genes and DNA from the rows behind it. The V and J calls reflect TCRdb's pipeline rather than the authors' work. The sample includes 500,000 to 550,000 distinct CDR3 sequences, with 22% observed a single time. Jointly, the top ten make up about 0.91% of the sample.

The data were also submitted as part of a second study, on T cells expressing NK-cell markers. The second study, in turn, reports: About eight donors provided sorted CD3+CD56+NKG2C+, CD3+CD56+NKG2C- and CD3+CD56-NKG2C+ T-cell subsets, whose TCR beta-chain repertoires were profiled. Of the eight sequenced donors, seven were found to be HCMV-seropositive and one was found to be HCMV-seronegative. In several experiments an anti-gammadeltaTCR antibody was added to restrict sorting to alphabetaTCR-expressing T cells. In several donors, the dominant CD3+CD56+NKG2C+ clonotypes ranked among the top 10 CD8+ clonotypes, making up about 1.0-8% of CD8+ T cells. Those dominant clonotypes were again the most abundant among CD3+CD56-NKG2C+ cells in a handful of donors, at 28.3-60.1%. It remained unclear whether the expanded NKG2C-expressing T cell clones were specific for HCMV antigens. The study sequenced eight donors, all healthy volunteers chosen at random: three men and five women. To determine HCMV serostatus, a commercial ELISA kit was used to detect HCMV-specific IgG in serum. MIGEC was used to demultiplex reads and group the reads by UMI, and MiTCR was used to assemble and quantify clonotypes. Only TCR cDNA sequences supported by at least two reads were kept to exclude erroneous sequences. The tcR package was used for downstream repertoire analysis, with clonotypes matched between fractions based on CDR3 nucleotide sequence plus V segment. VDJmatch was used to annotate antigen specificity against VDJdb, with one amino acid substitution allowed in CDR3.

The receptor was derived from a woman in her late teens or twenties in good health. The rearranged segments are TRBV11-2 and TRBJ1-1; TRBD1 might be the D gene, on 6 matching bases. The sequenced material came from CD4+ T cells sorted from blood. The DNA sequence is TGTGCCAGCAGCTTAAGATTCCATCGTGAGGGGGACACTGAAGCTTTCTTT. Its protein product is CASSLRFHREGDTEAFF.